This T cell receptor beta chain emerged from a study of cytomegalovirus exposure and HLA in healthy donors. Across the whole study: In an earlier analysis, 95 million to 140 million unique TCR beta sequences were found from some 200 million T cells.

Looked up from germline, CDR1 is SGHVS and CDR2 is FQNEAQ. V lost 4 bases and J lost 4; bases outside the gene matches: 5. The CDR3 length is 15 residues. It was with 60 Vbeta and 13 Jbeta primers that the PCR ran. Original analysis: A later analysis tallied tens of millions of unique TCR beta chains, around 9.9 million of them shared. Some clones are missing from TCRdb's copy, which holds only in-frame ones; the method was immunoSEQ multiplex PCR. The V and J calls and clone size are taken from that table; D and trimming were inferred from the DNA. The sample holds some 160,000 clones, 70% to 90% seen once.

Sequencing was performed on PBMCs. V usage is TRBV7-8 and J usage is TRBJ2-3; 10 positions agree with TRBD2. This TCR was sampled from a woman aged 40 to 55 in good health and CMV-seropositive. Here the CDR3 reads CASSSLAGIPDTQYF. The CDR3 bases are TGTGCCAGCAGCTCACTAGCGGGGATACCAGATACGCAGTATTTT.